This is a list of T cell receptor beta chains from one sample in a study of cytomegalovirus exposure and HLA in healthy donors. Clones were sequenced by immunoSEQ multiplex PCR, and TCRdb holds only the in-frame ones, with some missing. Among roughly 140,000 clones listed, 68% were seen once. Specimen: PBMCs. All receptors derive from a man aged 60-69 years in good health and CMV-seronegative. The conserved cysteine and the conserved F or W are not part of the CDR3 here. Each record gives: V gene, J gene, CDR3 protein.

TRBV27	TRBJ2-7	ASSLTPSGRFYEQY
TRBV5-1	TRBJ1-5	ASSYSTDQPQH
TRBV7-9	TRBJ2-6	ASSLASGEGVLT
TRBV10-1	TRBJ2-7	ASSESGGEQY
TRBV9	TRBJ1-2	ASSGDRQGENYGYT
TRBV28	TRBJ2-2	ASSPTSGRRNTGELF
TRBV19	TRBJ2-5	ASGLAGGAAGETQY
TRBV9	TRBJ2-5	ASSVGQGETQY
TRBV30	TRBJ1-5	AWDRGGYSNQPQH
TRBV15	TRBJ2-5	ATSRDLLQETQY
TRBV5-5	TRBJ2-1	ASSIGQGGKSSYNEQF
TRBV2	TRBJ2-7	ASSAPGSYEQY
TRBV30	TRBJ1-5	AWRGGGNQPQH
TRBV2	TRBJ2-7	ASSEAGYREGYEQY
TRBV7-9	TRBJ2-3	ASSVGGTDTQY
TRBV5-4	TRBJ1-1	ASSLGGTAVNTEAF
TRBV29-1	TRBJ2-7	SVAQGTGPPYEQY
TRBV27	TRBJ2-3	ASSLSWAGGYTDTQY
TRBV29-1	TRBJ1-1	SVERQGGNTEAF
TRBV5-1	TRBJ2-2	ASTATGDTGELF